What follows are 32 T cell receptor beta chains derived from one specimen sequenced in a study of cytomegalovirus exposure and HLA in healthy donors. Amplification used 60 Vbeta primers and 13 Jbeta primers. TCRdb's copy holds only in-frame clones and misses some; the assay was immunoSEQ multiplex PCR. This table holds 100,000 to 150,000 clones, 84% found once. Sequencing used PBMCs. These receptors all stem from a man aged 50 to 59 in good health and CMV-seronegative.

CDR3 in DNA: TGCGCCAGCAGCCACTGGGGACAGGGGGACACCGGGGAGCTGTTTTTT. Translated: CASSHWGQGDTGELFF. The genes are TRBV4-1 and TRBJ2-2, with TRBD1 matching 11 bases. The CDR3 consists of 16 residues. Germline V gives CDR1 MGHRA, CDR2 YSYEKL. V gave up 3 bases and J gave up 3 bases; unmatched junction bases: 3.

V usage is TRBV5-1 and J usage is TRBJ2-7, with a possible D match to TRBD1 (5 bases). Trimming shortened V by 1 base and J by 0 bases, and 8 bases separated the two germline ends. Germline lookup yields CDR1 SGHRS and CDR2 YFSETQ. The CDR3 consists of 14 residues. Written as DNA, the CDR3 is TGCGCCAGCAGCTTGAACGGACACTCCTACGAGCAGTACTTC. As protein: CASSLNGHSYEQYF. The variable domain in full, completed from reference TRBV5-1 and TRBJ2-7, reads KAGVTQTPRYLIKTRGQQVTLSCSPISGHRSVSWYQQTPGQGLQFLFEYFSETQRNKGNFPGRFSGRQFSNSRSEMNVSTLELGDSALYLCASSLNGHSYEQYFGPGTRLTVT.

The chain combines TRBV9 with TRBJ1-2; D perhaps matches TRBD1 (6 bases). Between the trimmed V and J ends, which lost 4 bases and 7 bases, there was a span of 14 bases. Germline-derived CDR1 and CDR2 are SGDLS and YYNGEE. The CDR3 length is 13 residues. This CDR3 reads CASSSTGIRGYTF. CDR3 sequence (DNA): TGTGCCAGCAGCTCCACAGGGATCCGTGGCTACACCTTC.

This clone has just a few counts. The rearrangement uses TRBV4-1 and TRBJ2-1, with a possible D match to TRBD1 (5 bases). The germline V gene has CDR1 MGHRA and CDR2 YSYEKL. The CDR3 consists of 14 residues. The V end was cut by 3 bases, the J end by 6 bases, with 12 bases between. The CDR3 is CASSQVGLPNEQFF. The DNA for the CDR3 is TGCGCCAGCAGCCAGGTGGGGCTGCCCAATGAGCAGTTCTTC.

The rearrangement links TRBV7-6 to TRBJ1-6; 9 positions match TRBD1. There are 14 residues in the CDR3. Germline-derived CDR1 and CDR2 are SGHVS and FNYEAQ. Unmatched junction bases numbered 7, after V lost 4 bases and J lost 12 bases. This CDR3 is CASSSGQGNRPLHF. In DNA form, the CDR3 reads TGTGCCAGCAGCTCGGGACAGGGTAATCGACCCCTCCACTTT.

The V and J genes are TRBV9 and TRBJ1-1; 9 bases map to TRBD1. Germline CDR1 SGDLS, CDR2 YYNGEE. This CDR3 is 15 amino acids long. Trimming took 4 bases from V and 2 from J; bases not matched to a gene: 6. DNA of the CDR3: TGTGCCAGCAGCCCACAGGGGGCCGGTAACACTGAAGCTTTCTTT. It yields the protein CASSPQGAGNTEAFF.

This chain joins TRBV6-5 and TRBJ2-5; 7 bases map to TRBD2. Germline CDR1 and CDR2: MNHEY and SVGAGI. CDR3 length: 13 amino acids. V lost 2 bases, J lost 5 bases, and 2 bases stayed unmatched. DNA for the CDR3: TGTGCCAGCAGTTACGTGGGGGGGGAGACCCAGTACTTC. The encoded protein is CASSYVGGETQYF.

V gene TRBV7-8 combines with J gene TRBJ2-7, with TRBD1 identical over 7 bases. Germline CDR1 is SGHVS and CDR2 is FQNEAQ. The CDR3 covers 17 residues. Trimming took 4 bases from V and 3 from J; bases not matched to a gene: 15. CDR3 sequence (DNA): TGTGCCAGCAGCTCCCCAAGGGGACAGCCCTCCTACTACGAGCAGTACTTC. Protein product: CASSSPRGQPSYYEQYF.

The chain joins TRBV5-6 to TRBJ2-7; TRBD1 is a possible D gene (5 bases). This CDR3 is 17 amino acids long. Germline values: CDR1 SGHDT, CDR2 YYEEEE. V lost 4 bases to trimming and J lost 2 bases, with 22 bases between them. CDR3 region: CASSRLTETSGAYEQYF. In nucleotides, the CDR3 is TGTGCCAGCAGCCGTTTGACAGAAACTTCTGGGGCCTACGAGCAGTACTTC. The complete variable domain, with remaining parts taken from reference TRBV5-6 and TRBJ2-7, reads DAGVTQSPTHLIKTRGQQVTLRCSPKSGHDTVSWYQQALGQGPQFIFQYYEEEERQRGNFPDRFSGHQFPNYSSELNVNALLLGDSALYLCASSRLTETSGAYEQYFGPGTRLTVT.

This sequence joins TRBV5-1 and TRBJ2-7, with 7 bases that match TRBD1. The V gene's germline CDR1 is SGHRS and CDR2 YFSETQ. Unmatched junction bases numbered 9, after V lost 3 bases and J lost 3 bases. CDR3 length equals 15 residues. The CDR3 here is CASSSPDRDHYEQYF. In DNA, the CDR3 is TGCGCCAGCAGCTCACCTGACAGGGACCACTACGAGCAGTACTTC.

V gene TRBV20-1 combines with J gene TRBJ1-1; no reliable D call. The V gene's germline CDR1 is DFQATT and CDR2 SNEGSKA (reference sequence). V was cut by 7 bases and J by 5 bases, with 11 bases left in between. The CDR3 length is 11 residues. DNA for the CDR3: TGCAGTGTGGAGGGAGCAACTGAAGCTTTCTTT. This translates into CSVEGATEAFF.

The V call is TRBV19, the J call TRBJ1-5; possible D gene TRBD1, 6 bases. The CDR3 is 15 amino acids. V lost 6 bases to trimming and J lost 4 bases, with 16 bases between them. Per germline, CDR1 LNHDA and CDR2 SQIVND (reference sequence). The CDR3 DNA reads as TGTGCCAGTAGACGGAGGGGGGGGGAGAATCAGCCCCAGCATTTT. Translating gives CASRRRGGENQPQHF.

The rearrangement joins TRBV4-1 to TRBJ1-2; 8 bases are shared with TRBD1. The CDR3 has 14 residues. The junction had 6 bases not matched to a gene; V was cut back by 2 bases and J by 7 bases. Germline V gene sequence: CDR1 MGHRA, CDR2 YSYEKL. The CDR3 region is CASSQRGQVAGYTF. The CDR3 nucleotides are TGCGCCAGCAGCCAAAGGGGACAGGTCGCTGGCTACACCTTC.

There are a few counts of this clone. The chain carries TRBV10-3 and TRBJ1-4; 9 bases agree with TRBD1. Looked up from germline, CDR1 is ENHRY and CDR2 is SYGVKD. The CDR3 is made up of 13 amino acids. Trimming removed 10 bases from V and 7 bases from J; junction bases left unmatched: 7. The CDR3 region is CASNRDRAEKLFF. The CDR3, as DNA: TGTGCCAGCAACCGGGACAGGGCTGAAAAACTGTTTTTT.

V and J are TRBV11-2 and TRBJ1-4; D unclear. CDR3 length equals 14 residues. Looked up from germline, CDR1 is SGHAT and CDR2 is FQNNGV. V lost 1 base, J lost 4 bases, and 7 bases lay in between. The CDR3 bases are TGTGCCAGCAGCTTAGGAGGGTTTAATGAAAAACTGTTTTTT. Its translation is CASSLGGFNEKLFF.

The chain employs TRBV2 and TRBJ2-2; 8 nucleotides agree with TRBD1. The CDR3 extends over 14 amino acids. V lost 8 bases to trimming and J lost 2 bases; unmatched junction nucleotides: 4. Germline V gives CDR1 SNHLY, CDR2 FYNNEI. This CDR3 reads CASRDRTNTGELFF. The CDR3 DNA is TGTGCCAGCCGGGACAGGACCAACACCGGGGAGCTGTTTTTT.

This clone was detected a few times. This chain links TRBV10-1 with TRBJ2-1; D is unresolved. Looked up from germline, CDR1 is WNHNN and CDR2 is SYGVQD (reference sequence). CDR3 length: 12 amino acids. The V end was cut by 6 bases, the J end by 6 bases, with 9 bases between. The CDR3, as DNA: TGCGCCAGCAGGTCCCCCGGCAATGAGCAGTTCTTC. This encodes CASRSPGNEQFF.

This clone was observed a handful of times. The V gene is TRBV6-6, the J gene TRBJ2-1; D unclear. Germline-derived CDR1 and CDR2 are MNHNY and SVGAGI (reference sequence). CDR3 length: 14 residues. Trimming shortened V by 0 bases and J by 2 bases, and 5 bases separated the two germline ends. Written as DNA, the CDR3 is TGTGCCAGCAGTTACTCGTCTACCTACAATGAGCAGTTCTTC. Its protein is CASSYSSTYNEQFF.

The CDR3 reads CASSQRSGVGETQYF. CDR3 bases: TGTGCCAGCAGCCAGAGAAGCGGGGTTGGAGAGACCCAGTACTTC. The chain uses TRBV4-2 and TRBJ2-5; 7 bases map to TRBD2. The ends lost 3 bases at V and 4 bases at J; junction bases unmatched: 8. The CDR3 is 15 residues long. From germline, CDR1 is LGHNA and CDR2 YNFKEQ.

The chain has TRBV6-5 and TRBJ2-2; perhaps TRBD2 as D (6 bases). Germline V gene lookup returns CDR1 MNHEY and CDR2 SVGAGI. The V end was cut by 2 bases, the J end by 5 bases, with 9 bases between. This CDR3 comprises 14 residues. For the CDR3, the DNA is TGTGCCAGCAGTTACAGGGCGGGGACCGGGGAGCTGTTTTTT. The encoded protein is CASSYRAGTGELFF.

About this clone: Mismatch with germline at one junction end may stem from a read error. The CDR3 bases are TGTGCTAGCAGCTTCGTCCCGGGACAGTTTAGGATAACTGAAGCTTTCTTT. Amino acids: CASSFVPGQFRITEAFF. The chain links TRBV7-7 to TRBJ1-1, with 7 bases identical to TRBD1. Germline loops: CDR1 SSHAT, CDR2 FNYEAQ (reference sequence). This CDR3 is 17 amino acids long.

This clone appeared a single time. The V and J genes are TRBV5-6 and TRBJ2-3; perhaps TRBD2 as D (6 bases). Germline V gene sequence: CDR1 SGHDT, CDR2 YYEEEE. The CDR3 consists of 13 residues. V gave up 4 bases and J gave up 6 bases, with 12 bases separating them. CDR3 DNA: TGTGCCAGCAGCATCGGACTAACTGATACGCAGTATTTT. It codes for CASSIGLTDTQYF.

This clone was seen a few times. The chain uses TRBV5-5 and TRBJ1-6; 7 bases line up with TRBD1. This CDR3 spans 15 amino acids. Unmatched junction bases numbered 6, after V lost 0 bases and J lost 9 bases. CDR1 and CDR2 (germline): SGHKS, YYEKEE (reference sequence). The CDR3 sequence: CASSLEGAVGSPLHF. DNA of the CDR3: TGTGCCAGCAGCTTGGAGGGGGCGGTAGGTTCACCCCTCCACTTT.

CDR3 protein: CASSIRRGSGTQYF. CDR3 sequence (DNA): TGTGCCAGTAGTATCCGACGGGGGTCCGGGACCCAGTACTTC. The chain joins TRBV19 to TRBJ2-5; possible D gene TRBD2, 6 bases. Germline loops: CDR1 LNHDA, CDR2 SQIVND (reference sequence). The length of the CDR3 is 14 residues. Between the trimmed V and J ends, which lost 3 bases and 7 bases, there was a span of 15 bases.

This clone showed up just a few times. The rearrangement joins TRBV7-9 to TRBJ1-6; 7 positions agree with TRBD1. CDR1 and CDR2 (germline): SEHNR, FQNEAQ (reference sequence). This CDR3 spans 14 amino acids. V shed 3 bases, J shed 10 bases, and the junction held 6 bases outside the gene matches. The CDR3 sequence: CASSFDRDSSPLHF. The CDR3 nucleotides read TGTGCCAGCAGCTTCGACAGGGACTCCTCACCCCTCCACTTT.

CDR3 DNA sequence: TGCGCCAGCAGCCCAAGACAGATAAATGAAAAACTGTTTTTT. Translated: CASSPRQINEKLFF. The V and J genes are TRBV5-1 and TRBJ1-4; D is perhaps TRBD1 (5 bases). There are 14 residues in the CDR3. V lost 4 bases to trimming and J lost 5 bases, with 12 bases between them. Germline V gene data show CDR1 as SGHRS and CDR2 as YFSETQ.

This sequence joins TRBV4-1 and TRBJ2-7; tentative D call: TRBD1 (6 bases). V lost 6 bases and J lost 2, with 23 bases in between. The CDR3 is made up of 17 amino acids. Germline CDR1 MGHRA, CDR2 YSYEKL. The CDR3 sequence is CASRKGIFGTNTYEQYF. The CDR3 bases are TGCGCCAGCAGAAAAGGCATTTTCGGGACAAATACCTACGAGCAGTACTTC.

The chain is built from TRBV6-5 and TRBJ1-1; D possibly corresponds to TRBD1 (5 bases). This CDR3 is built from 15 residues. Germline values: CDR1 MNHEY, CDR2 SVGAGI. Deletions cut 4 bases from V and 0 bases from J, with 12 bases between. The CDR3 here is CASSWGLEMNTEAFF. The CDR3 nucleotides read TGTGCCAGCAGTTGGGGACTAGAGATGAACACTGAAGCTTTCTTT.

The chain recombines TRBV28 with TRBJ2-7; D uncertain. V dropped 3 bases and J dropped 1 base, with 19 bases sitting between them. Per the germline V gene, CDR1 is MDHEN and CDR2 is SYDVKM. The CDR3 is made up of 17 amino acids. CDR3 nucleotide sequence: TGTGCCAGCAGTTTCCCCCGACTGACGGTACCGTCCTACGAGCAGTACTTC. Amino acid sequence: CASSFPRLTVPSYEQYF.

The CDR3 is CASSQDTAGAQETQYF. CDR3 sequence (DNA): TGTGCCAGCAGCCAAGATACGGCGGGGGCCCAAGAGACCCAGTACTTC. The rearrangement uses TRBV4-2 and TRBJ2-5, with a tentative D call TRBD2 (7 bases). Germline V CDR1 and CDR2: LGHNA, YNFKEQ. The CDR3 totals 16 residues. With 0 bases removed from V and 1 base from J, the gap between germline ends came to 12 bases.

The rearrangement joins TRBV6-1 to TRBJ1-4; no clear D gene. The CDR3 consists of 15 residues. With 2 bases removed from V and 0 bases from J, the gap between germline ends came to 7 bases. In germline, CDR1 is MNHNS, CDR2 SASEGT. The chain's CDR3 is CASSEPAATNEKLFF. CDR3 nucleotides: TGTGCCAGCAGTGAACCTGCAGCAACTAATGAAAAACTGTTTTTT.

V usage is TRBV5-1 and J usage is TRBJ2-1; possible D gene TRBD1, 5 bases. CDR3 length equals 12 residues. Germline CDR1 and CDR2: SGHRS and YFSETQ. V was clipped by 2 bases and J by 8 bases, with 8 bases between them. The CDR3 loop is CASSFRVDEQFF. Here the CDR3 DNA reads TGCGCCAGCAGCTTCAGGGTCGATGAGCAGTTCTTC.